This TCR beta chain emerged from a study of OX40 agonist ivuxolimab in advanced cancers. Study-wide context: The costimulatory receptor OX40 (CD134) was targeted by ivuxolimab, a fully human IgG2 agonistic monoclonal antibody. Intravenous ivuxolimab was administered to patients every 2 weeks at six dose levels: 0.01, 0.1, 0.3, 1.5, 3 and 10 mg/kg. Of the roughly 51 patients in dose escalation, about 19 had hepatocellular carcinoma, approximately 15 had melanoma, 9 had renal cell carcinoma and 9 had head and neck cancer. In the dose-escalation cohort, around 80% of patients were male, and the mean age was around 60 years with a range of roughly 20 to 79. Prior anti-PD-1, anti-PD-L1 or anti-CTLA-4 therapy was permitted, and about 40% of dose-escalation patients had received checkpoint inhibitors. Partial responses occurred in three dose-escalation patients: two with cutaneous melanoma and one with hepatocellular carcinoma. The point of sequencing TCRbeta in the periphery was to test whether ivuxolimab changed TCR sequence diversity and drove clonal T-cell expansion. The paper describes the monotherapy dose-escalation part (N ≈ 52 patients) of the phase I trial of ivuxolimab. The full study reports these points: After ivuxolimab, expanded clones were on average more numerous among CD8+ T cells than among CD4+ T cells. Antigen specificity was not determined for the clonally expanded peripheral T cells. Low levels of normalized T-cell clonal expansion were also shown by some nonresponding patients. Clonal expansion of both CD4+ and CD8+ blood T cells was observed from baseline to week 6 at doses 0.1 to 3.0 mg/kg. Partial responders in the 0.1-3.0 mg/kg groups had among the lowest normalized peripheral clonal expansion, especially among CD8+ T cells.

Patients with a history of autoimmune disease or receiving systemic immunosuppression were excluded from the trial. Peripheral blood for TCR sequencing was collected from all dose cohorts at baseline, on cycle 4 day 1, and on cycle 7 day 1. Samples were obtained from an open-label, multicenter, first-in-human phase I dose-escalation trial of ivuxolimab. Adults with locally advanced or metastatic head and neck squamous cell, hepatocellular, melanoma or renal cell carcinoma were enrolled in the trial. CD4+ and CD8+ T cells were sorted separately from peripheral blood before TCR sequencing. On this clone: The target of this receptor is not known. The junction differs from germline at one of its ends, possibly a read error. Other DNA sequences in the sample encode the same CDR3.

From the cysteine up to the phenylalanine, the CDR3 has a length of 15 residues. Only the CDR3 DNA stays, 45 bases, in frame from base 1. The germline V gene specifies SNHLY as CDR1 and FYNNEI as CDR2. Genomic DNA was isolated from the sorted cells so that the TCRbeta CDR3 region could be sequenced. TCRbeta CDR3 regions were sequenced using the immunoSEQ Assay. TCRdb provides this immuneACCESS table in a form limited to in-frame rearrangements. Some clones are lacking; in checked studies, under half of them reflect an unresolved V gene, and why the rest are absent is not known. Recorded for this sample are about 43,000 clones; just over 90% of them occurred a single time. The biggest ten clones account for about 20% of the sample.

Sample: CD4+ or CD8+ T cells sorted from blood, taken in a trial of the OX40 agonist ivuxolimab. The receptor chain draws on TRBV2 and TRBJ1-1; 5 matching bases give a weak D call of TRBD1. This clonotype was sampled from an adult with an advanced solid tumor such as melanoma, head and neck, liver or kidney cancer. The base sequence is TGTGCCAGCAGTGAAGATACAGGCCTGAACACTGAAGCCTTCTTT. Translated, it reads CASSEDTGLNTEAFF. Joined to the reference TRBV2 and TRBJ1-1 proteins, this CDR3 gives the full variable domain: EPEVTQTPSHQVTQMGQEVILRCVPISNHLYFYWYRQILGQKVEFLVSFYNNEISEKSEIFDDQFSVERPDGSNFTLKIRSTKLEDSAMYFCASSEDTGLNTEAFFGQGTRLTVV.